The 32 T cell receptor beta chains presented below share a single source sample, sequenced in a study of blood T cell repertoires in COVID-19. The method was immunoSEQ multiplex PCR; TCRdb's version includes in-frame clones alone and lacks a portion of them. Of around 310,000 clones detected, around nine tenths appear once; the ten largest clones hold over 9%. Material: PBMCs or T cells enriched from blood (not recorded which). The receptor set was obtained from a woman aged 25 to 39 who had recovered from COVID-19.

The J gene is TRBJ1-1, the V gene TRBV5-1, with D maybe TRBD1 (5 bases). The CDR3 runs 15 residues. V shed 0 bases and J shed 3 bases, with 12 bases lying between them. Germline V lookup: CDR1 SGHRS, CDR2 YFSETQ. This CDR3 is CASSLGQGSDTEAFF. The CDR3 bases are TGCGCCAGCAGCTTGGGGCAGGGTTCTGACACTGAAGCTTTCTTT.

The V and J genes are TRBV6-5 and TRBJ1-5; a weak D match, TRBD1 (6 bases). Germline V lookup: CDR1 MNHEY, CDR2 SVGAGI. V lost 8 bases and J lost 3, with 11 bases in between. The CDR3 extends over 13 amino acids. The CDR3 protein is CASGSGVNQPQHF. CDR3 coding DNA: TGTGCCAGCGGGTCAGGGGTCAATCAGCCCCAGCATTTT.

V and J are TRBV5-1 and TRBJ1-4; a possible D gene is TRBD1 (6 bases). Trimming took 4 bases from V and 7 from J, leaving 20 bases between them. Germline CDR1 SGHRS, CDR2 YFSETQ. The CDR3 is 16 residues long. CDR3 region: CASSTQTGRGGEKLFF. The CDR3, as DNA: TGCGCCAGCAGCACCCAAACAGGGAGGGGAGGTGAAAAACTGTTTTTT. Looking up the rest from reference TRBV5-1 and TRBJ1-4 gives the full variable domain: KAGVTQTPRYLIKTRGQQVTLSCSPISGHRSVSWYQQTPGQGLQFLFEYFSETQRNKGNFPGRFSGRQFSNSRSEMNVSTLELGDSALYLCASSTQTGRGGEKLFFGSGTQLSVL.

The rearrangement links TRBV5-1 to TRBJ2-7; 11 positions agree with TRBD2. In germline, CDR1 is SGHRS, CDR2 YFSETQ. The V and J ends lost 4 bases and 4 bases, in that order; junction bases with no gene match: 4. The CDR3 covers 14 residues. CDR3 coding DNA: TGCGCCAGCAGCGTAACTAGCGGGAGATACGAGCAGTACTTC. As protein: CASSVTSGRYEQYF.

This clone was detected only once. The chain recombines TRBV5-4 with TRBJ1-2, with D maybe TRBD1 (6 bases). The CDR3 extends over 12 amino acids. Per the germline V gene, CDR1 is SGHNT and CDR2 is YYREEE (reference sequence). Trimming took 6 bases from V and 3 from J, leaving 9 bases between them. This CDR3 is CASTTGHYGYTF. CDR3 nucleotides: TGTGCCAGCACCACAGGGCACTATGGCTACACCTTC.

The genes are TRBV13 and TRBJ2-5, with a weak D call TRBD1 (5 bases). Germline loops: CDR1 PRHDT, CDR2 FYEKMQ (reference sequence). Trimming cost V 0 bases and J 0 bases, with 5 bases left between them. The CDR3 length is 14 residues. CDR3 sequence reads: CASSLGDNQETQYF. The CDR3 DNA reads TGTGCCAGCAGCTTAGGGGACAACCAAGAGACCCAGTACTTC. Together with reference TRBV13 and TRBJ2-5, the CDR3 gives the full variable domain: AAGVIQSPRHLIKEKRETATLKCYPIPRHDTVYWYQQGPGQDPQFLISFYEKMQSDKGSIPDRFSAQQFSDYHSELNMSSLELGDSALYFCASSLGDNQETQYFGPGTRLLVL.

The gene calls are TRBV5-1 and TRBJ1-4, with D unclear. The CDR3 is 14 amino acids. Trimming took off 5 bases at V and 0 bases at J, with 8 bases between the two ends. CDR1 is SGHRS, CDR2 YFSETQ, per germline. The CDR3 reads CASRLIPTNEKLFF. CDR3 sequence (DNA): TGCGCCAGCAGACTGATCCCAACTAATGAAAAACTGTTTTTT. The complete variable domain, with remaining parts taken from reference TRBV5-1 and TRBJ1-4, reads KAGVTQTPRYLIKTRGQQVTLSCSPISGHRSVSWYQQTPGQGLQFLFEYFSETQRNKGNFPGRFSGRQFSNSRSEMNVSTLELGDSALYLCASRLIPTNEKLFFGSGTQLSVL.

The V gene is TRBV6-1, the J gene TRBJ1-3; perhaps TRBD1 as D (6 bases). V dropped 2 bases and J dropped 2 bases, with 10 bases sitting between them. This CDR3 has 15 residues. From germline, CDR1 is MNHNS and CDR2 SASEGT. The CDR3 DNA is TGTGCCAGCAGTGAAACAGGGCCCCCTGGAAACACCATATATTTT. Translating it yields CASSETGPPGNTIYF.

The chain carries TRBV6-5 and TRBJ2-1, with 7 nucleotides matching TRBD2. Germline V gives CDR1 MNHEY, CDR2 SVGAGI. The CDR3 sequence is 15 residues long. V was pared by 9 bases and J by 9 bases, with 17 bases of the junction left unmatched. The CDR3 sequence is CASMSGGGSLFEQFF. The DNA for the CDR3 is TGTGCCAGTATGTCCGGTGGCGGGAGCCTTTTTGAGCAGTTCTTC.

The chain has TRBV5-8 and TRBJ2-2, with a possible D match to TRBD1 (6 bases). V was shortened by 4 bases and J by 2 bases, with 18 bases between the two germline ends. The CDR3 consists of 17 residues. The germline CDR1 and CDR2 sequences are SGHTS and YDEGEE. The CDR3 sequence: CASSKRTAPLNTGELFF. CDR3 coding DNA: TGTGCCAGCAGCAAACGGACAGCTCCTCTCAACACCGGGGAGCTGTTTTTT.

The sample holds a few counts of this clone. As DNA, the CDR3 is TGTGCCAGCAGCTTTAGCTACAATGAGCAGTTCTTC. Its translation: CASSFSYNEQFF. The gene calls are TRBV7-8 and TRBJ2-1; D gene ambiguous. The CDR3 totals 12 residues. Germline V lookup: CDR1 SGHVS, CDR2 FQNEAQ. The V end was cut by 3 bases, the J end by 3 bases, with 3 bases between.

The chain recombines TRBV27 with TRBJ1-5, with D possibly being TRBD1 (5 bases). From germline, CDR1 is MNHEY and CDR2 SMNVEV (reference sequence). With 2 bases removed from V and 6 bases from J, the gap between germline ends came to 11 bases. CDR3 length: 14 amino acids. CDR3 nucleotide sequence: TGTGCCAGCAGTTTAGTCGGACACAGTCAGCCCCAGCATTTT. Protein product: CASSLVGHSQPQHF.

The chain is built from TRBV30 and TRBJ2-2; 12 bases match TRBD2. The V and J ends lost 0 bases and 0 bases, in that order; junction bases with no gene match: 11. This CDR3 region has 20 residues. Germline V lookup: CDR1 GTSNPN, CDR2 SVGIG (reference sequence). CDR3 sequence reads: CAWSVWTSGTRMANTGELFF. CDR3 in DNA: TGTGCCTGGAGTGTATGGACTAGCGGGACCCGGATGGCGAACACCGGGGAGCTGTTTTTT.

The chain carries TRBV7-2 and TRBJ1-2; D remains ambiguous. The V and J ends lost 1 base and 10 bases respectively, with 13 bases between them. CDR1 SGHTA and CDR2 FQGNSA come from the germline V gene. The CDR3 runs to 13 residues. The CDR3 spells CASSLDGNKFYTF. The CDR3 DNA reads as TGTGCCAGCAGCTTAGACGGTAATAAGTTCTACACCTTC. Supplemented by reference TRBV7-2 and TRBJ1-2, the full variable domain reads GAGVSQSPSNKVTEKGKDVELRCDPISGHTALYWYRQSLGQGLEFLIYFQGNSAPDKSGLPSDRFSAERTGGSVSTLTIQRTQQEDSAVYLCASSLDGNKFYTFGSGTRLTVV.

The CDR3 loop is CASSLREVDGYTF. CDR3 sequence (DNA): TGTGCCAGCAGCTTACGGGAGGTTGATGGCTACACCTTC. The chain is built from TRBV7-9 and TRBJ1-2; D call uncertain. This CDR3 region has 13 residues. V dropped 2 bases and J dropped 6 bases, with 10 bases sitting between them. Germline loops: CDR1 SEHNR, CDR2 FQNEAQ (reference sequence).

The rearrangement links TRBV5-6 to TRBJ1-2; 8 bases map to TRBD1. The CDR3 runs 15 residues. Trimming at V came to 0 bases and at J to 3 bases, leaving 4 bases not matched to a gene. From germline, CDR1 is SGHDT and CDR2 YYEEEE. The DNA for the CDR3 is TGTGCCAGCAGCTTGGTGACAGGGGCCTACTATGGCTACACCTTC. Its protein product is CASSLVTGAYYGYTF.

This clone came up once. The chain has TRBV6-5 and TRBJ2-7; 7 nucleotides align to TRBD2. The CDR3 totals 11 residues. Germline assignment: CDR1 MNHEY and CDR2 SVGAGI. V gave up 10 bases and J gave up 2 bases; unmatched junction bases: 2. CDR3 amino acids: CATSGTYEQYF. The DNA of the CDR3 is TGTGCCACCAGCGGGACCTACGAGCAGTACTTC.

This clone was picked up one time. The chain uses TRBV18 and TRBJ1-2; 7 nucleotides line up with TRBD1. The CDR3 is 13 amino acids. The germline CDR1 and CDR2 sequences are KGHSH and LQKENI. V gave up 1 base and J gave up 8 bases; unmatched junction bases: 4. Here the CDR3 reads CASSPLGTDGYTF. The CDR3 DNA follows: TGTGCCAGCTCACCACTAGGGACAGACGGCTACACCTTC.

The chain employs TRBV4-2 and TRBJ1-2; a possible D gene is TRBD1 (6 bases). The V end was cut by 1 base, the J end by 8 bases, with 20 bases between. Germline CDR1 LGHNA, CDR2 YNFKEQ. CDR3 length: 16 residues. Written as DNA, the CDR3 is TGTGCCAGCAGCCAAGTAGGCATACAGGGCCCCGGGGGCTACACCTTC. This gives the protein CASSQVGIQGPGGYTF.

The chain links TRBV20-1 to TRBJ1-5; D possibly corresponds to TRBD1 (6 bases). This CDR3 is built from 13 residues. Trimming cost V 3 bases and J 11 bases, with 17 bases left between them. The germline V gene has CDR1 DFQATT and CDR2 SNEGSKA (reference sequence). CDR3 sequence: CSASYLSSGAQHF. DNA of the CDR3: TGCAGTGCTAGTTATCTAAGTTCAGGGGCCCAGCATTTT.

This CDR3 is CASSVSYNEQFF. The DNA of the CDR3 is TGTGCCAGCAGTGTATCCTACAATGAGCAGTTCTTC. The J gene is TRBJ2-1, the V gene TRBV2; D is unclear. In germline, CDR1 is SNHLY, CDR2 FYNNEI. V was clipped by 4 bases and J by 1 base, with 2 bases between them. There are 12 residues in the CDR3.

The chain has TRBV6-5 and TRBJ2-2; 7 nucleotides agree with TRBD2. Germline V gene data show CDR1 as MNHEY and CDR2 as SVGAGI. The CDR3 length is 15 residues. The V gene end was trimmed by 10 bases and the J gene end by 2 bases; junction bases not matched to a gene: 10. DNA for the CDR3: TGTGCCACGACGAGGGGACTACTTAACACCGGGGAGCTGTTTTTT. Its protein is CATTRGLLNTGELFF.

Worth noting for this clone: At the DNA level, this CDR3 is encoded by other sequences in the same sample as well. This chain joins TRBV7-2 and TRBJ1-2, with D possibly matching TRBD1 (5 bases). Trimming pared 1 base from V and 3 bases from J, leaving 12 bases between. Germline assignment: CDR1 SGHTA and CDR2 FQGNSA. This CDR3 contains 15 residues. The CDR3, as DNA: TGTGCCAGCAGCTTAGGGCCGGGAGGGGACTATGGCTACACCTTC. Its protein is CASSLGPGGDYGYTF. Supplemented by reference TRBV7-2 and TRBJ1-2, the full variable domain reads GAGVSQSPSNKVTEKGKDVELRCDPISGHTALYWYRQSLGQGLEFLIYFQGNSAPDKSGLPSDRFSAERTGGSVSTLTIQRTQQEDSAVYLCASSLGPGGDYGYTFGSGTRLTVV.

This clone has only a few counts. The rearrangement joins TRBV12-5 to TRBJ1-1; D remains unclear. Germline assignment: CDR1 LGHNT and CDR2 FRNRAP. This CDR3 spans 13 amino acids. V lost 1 base, J lost 4 bases, and 7 bases lay in between. The chain's CDR3 is CASGLGAGTEAFF. The CDR3 nucleotides are TGTGCTAGTGGTTTGGGGGCGGGCACTGAAGCTTTCTTT.

The chain combines TRBV7-8 with TRBJ2-7, with D perhaps TRBD1 (6 bases). Trimming shortened V by 5 bases and J by 2 bases, and 13 bases separated the two germline ends. The CDR3 runs to 14 residues. Looked up from germline, CDR1 is SGHVS and CDR2 is FQNEAQ. The CDR3 reads CASSTYRETYEQYF. CDR3 in DNA: TGTGCCAGCAGCACGTACAGGGAAACCTACGAGCAGTACTTC.

The chain uses TRBV12-3 or TRBV12-4 and TRBJ1-1; D might be TRBD1 (5 bases). The CDR3 is 12 amino acids. Deletions cut 7 bases from V and 6 bases from J, with 12 bases between. The CDR3 loop reads CASNRQTPEAFF. The CDR3 bases are TGTGCCAGCAATCGACAGACCCCTGAAGCTTTCTTT.

The J gene is TRBJ1-1, the V gene TRBV11-2, with TRBD1 matching over 7 bases. The germline V gene has CDR1 SGHAT and CDR2 FQNNGV. CDR3 length equals 16 residues. Unmatched junction bases numbered 11, after V lost 5 bases and J lost 2 bases. The CDR3 loop reads CASSPVTGNLNTEAFF. For the CDR3, the DNA is TGTGCCAGCAGCCCGGTGACAGGGAACCTAAACACTGAAGCTTTCTTT.

This clone was recorded a few times. The gene calls are TRBV28 and TRBJ1-1; the D is unclear. The ends were cut back, 1 base at V and 8 bases at J, with 14 bases in the middle. The germline V gene encodes CDR1 MDHEN and CDR2 SYDVKM. The CDR3 spans 14 residues. CDR3 bases: TGTGCCAGCAGTTTATACTCGAACAGACTAGAAGCTTTCTTT. Translating gives CASSLYSNRLEAFF.

This clone was detected only a few times. V gene TRBV7-9 combines with J gene TRBJ1-2; 7 nucleotides match TRBD1. The ends lost 4 bases at V and 8 bases at J; junction bases unmatched: 7. CDR1 is SEHNR and CDR2 is FQNEAQ in the germline V gene (reference sequence). CDR3 length equals 13 residues. Written as DNA, the CDR3 is TGTGCCAGCAGCTCCCAGGGGGACCGAGGCTACACCTTC. Protein sequence: CASSSQGDRGYTF.

The rearrangement uses TRBV19 and TRBJ1-4; D is uncertain. In germline, CDR1 is LNHDA, CDR2 SQIVND (reference sequence). V dropped 5 bases and J dropped 3 bases, with 13 bases sitting between them. The CDR3 runs to 15 residues. The CDR3 sequence: CASSEVDTANEKLFF. The CDR3 bases are TGTGCCAGTAGTGAGGTTGATACGGCTAATGAAAAACTGTTTTTT.

V and J are TRBV4-1 and TRBJ1-2, with TRBD1 matching 8 bases. The CDR3 totals 15 residues. The J segment lost 4 bases and the V segment lost 4 bases, leaving 8 bases of the junction unmatched. Per the germline V gene, CDR1 is MGHRA and CDR2 is YSYEKL. The CDR3 DNA follows: TGCGCCAGCAGCCTAGACGAGACAGGGGTCTATGGCTACACCTTC. Protein product: CASSLDETGVYGYTF.

The rearrangement links TRBV18 to TRBJ1-1; no clear D gene. Germline V CDR1 and CDR2: KGHSH, LQKENI. The CDR3 totals 11 residues. V was shortened by 6 bases and J by 3 bases, with 5 bases between the two germline ends. The CDR3 DNA is TGTGCCAGCTCCCGGGACACTGAAGCTTTCTTT. It specifies CASSRDTEAFF.